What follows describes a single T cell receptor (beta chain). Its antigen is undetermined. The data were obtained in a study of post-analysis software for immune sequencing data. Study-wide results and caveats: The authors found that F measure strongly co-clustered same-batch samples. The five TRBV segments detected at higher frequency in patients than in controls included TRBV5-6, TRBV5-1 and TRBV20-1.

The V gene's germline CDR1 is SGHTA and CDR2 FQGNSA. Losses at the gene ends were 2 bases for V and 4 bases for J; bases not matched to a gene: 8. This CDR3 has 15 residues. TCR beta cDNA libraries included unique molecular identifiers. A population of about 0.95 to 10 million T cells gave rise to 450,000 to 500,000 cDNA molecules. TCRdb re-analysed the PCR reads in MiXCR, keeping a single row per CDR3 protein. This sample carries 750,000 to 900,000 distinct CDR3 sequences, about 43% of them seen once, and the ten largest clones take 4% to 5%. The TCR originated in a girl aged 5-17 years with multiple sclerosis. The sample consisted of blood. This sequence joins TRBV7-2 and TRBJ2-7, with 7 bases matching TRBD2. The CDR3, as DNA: TGTGCCAGCAGCTTAAGAGGCGGGAGAAGTTACGAGCAGTACTTC. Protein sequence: CASSLRGGRSYEQYF.